Shown below are 10 T cell receptor beta chains from a single sample sequenced in a study of monozygotic twins with cystic fibrosis. Here immunoSEQ multiplex PCR was the method, and the copy in TCRdb shows in-frame clones only, minus some. The profile shows 32,000 or so clones, roughly 90% of them singletons. Material: blood. These receptors were collected from a girl aged 2-10 years with cystic fibrosis.

V usage is TRBV5-1 and J usage is TRBJ1-6; D is unclear. The germline V gene has CDR1 SGHRS and CDR2 YFSETQ. V shed 3 bases and J shed 10 bases, with 17 bases lying between them. The CDR3 length is 15 residues. This CDR3 is CASSSIFGRGSPLHF. In DNA form, the CDR3 reads TGCGCCAGCAGCTCAATCTTCGGGAGAGGATCACCCCTCCACTTT.

V is TRBV2 and J is TRBJ1-4; D unresolved. The V end was cut by 3 bases, the J end by 0 bases, with 14 bases between. The CDR3 is made up of 17 amino acids. Germline CDR1 reads SNHLY; CDR2 reads FYNNEI. CDR3 region: CASSDSPLRSTNEKLFF. CDR3 bases: TGTGCCAGCAGTGACTCCCCGTTACGCTCAACTAATGAAAAACTGTTTTTT.

This chain links TRBV19 with TRBJ1-1; perhaps TRBD1 as D (5 bases). Trimming stripped 0 bases from V and 9 bases from J, with 14 bases between. The germline gives CDR1 LNHDA, CDR2 SQIVND (reference sequence). The CDR3 extends over 14 amino acids. The CDR3 here is CASSIDAVGGKAFF. In DNA form, the CDR3 reads TGTGCCAGTAGTATAGACGCCGTCGGGGGGAAAGCTTTCTTT.

Comments on this clone: At one end, the junction sequence differs from germline, possibly due to a read error. The chain joins TRBV6-1 to TRBJ1-4, with D uncertain. Germline V gene lookup returns CDR1 MNHNS and CDR2 SASEGT. This CDR3 has 12 amino acids. CDR3 loop: CASTKSPTGWLF. The CDR3 region has the DNA TGTGCCAGCACCAAATCCCCCACGGGTTGGCTTTTT.

The gene calls are TRBV29-1 and TRBJ2-1; D gene uncertain. The germline V gene encodes CDR1 SQVTM and CDR2 ANQGSEA. The CDR3 is 14 residues long. V was shortened by 3 bases and J by 1 base, with 10 bases between the two germline ends. CDR3 loop: CSVERRLSYNEQFF. The CDR3 region has the DNA TGCAGCGTTGAGCGGCGTCTTTCCTACAATGAGCAGTTCTTC.

This clone was detected only once. The gene calls are TRBV5-8 and TRBJ2-3; 8 bases match TRBD2. Trimming cost V 0 bases and J 5 bases; bases outside gene matches: 14. This CDR3 spans 18 amino acids. Germline CDR1 is SGHTS and CDR2 is YDEGEE. CDR3 sequence reads: CASSLVSGSGVFGDTQYF. The CDR3 DNA reads as TGTGCCAGCAGCTTGGTCAGCGGGAGTGGAGTCTTTGGAGATACGCAGTATTTT.

The rearrangement uses TRBV5-1 and TRBJ2-1; TRBD2 is a possible D gene (5 bases). This CDR3 spans 14 amino acids. Germline CDR1 reads SGHRS; CDR2 reads YFSETQ. V lost 0 bases and J lost 5, with 9 bases in between. CDR3 sequence (DNA): TGCGCCAGCAGCTTGGGGGCTAGCCACAATGAGCAGTTCTTC. It codes for CASSLGASHNEQFF. The variable domain in full, completed from reference TRBV5-1 and TRBJ2-1, reads KAGVTQTPRYLIKTRGQQVTLSCSPISGHRSVSWYQQTPGQGLQFLFEYFSETQRNKGNFPGRFSGRQFSNSRSEMNVSTLELGDSALYLCASSLGASHNEQFFGPGTRLTVL.

The chain joins TRBV7-8 to TRBJ2-7, with TRBD1 matching over 7 bases. Looked up from germline, CDR1 is SGHVS and CDR2 is FQNEAQ. The CDR3 spans 15 residues. V lost 5 bases to trimming and J lost 3 bases; unmatched junction nucleotides: 10. CDR3 sequence reads: CASSPGTVTNYEQYF. In nucleotides, the CDR3 is TGTGCCAGCAGCCCAGGGACAGTAACTAACTACGAGCAGTACTTC.

V gene TRBV5-1 combines with J gene TRBJ2-6; D is ambiguous. The V end was cut by 0 bases, the J end by 5 bases, with 15 bases between. The CDR3 length is 17 residues. Per the germline V gene, CDR1 is SGHRS and CDR2 is YFSETQ. CDR3 coding DNA: TGCGCCAGCAGCTTGGCTCAGTCTTTGGGAAGGGCCAACGTCCTGACTTTC. This translates into CASSLAQSLGRANVLTF.

The chain combines TRBV9 with TRBJ2-7; no definite D call. The CDR3 consists of 14 residues. Trimming stripped 0 bases from V and 0 bases from J, with 7 bases between. CDR1 SGDLS and CDR2 YYNGEE come from the germline V gene. DNA for the CDR3: TGTGCCAGCAGCGTAGATGGCTCCTCCTACGAGCAGTACTTC. This encodes CASSVDGSSYEQYF.